This T cell receptor beta chain was observed in a study of T cells expressing NK-cell markers. Each CDR3 protein gets one entry in TCRdb, which reprocessed the 5' RACE reads and gives no DNA. Here the sample table reports about 150,000 distinct CDR3 sequences. CDR1 SGHAT and CDR2 FQNNGV come from the germline V gene. The CDR3 covers 15 residues. The receptor's source is a woman in her fifties or sixties in good health. J is TRBJ2-3 and V is TRBV11-2; TCRdb picks TRBD2, but there is no DNA to check that call. The sample comprised blood T cells: a sorted CD56 or NKG2C T cell subset, CD4+ or CD8+ T cells, or bulk PBMC T cells (not recorded which). CDR3: CASSFRGGSTDTQYF.